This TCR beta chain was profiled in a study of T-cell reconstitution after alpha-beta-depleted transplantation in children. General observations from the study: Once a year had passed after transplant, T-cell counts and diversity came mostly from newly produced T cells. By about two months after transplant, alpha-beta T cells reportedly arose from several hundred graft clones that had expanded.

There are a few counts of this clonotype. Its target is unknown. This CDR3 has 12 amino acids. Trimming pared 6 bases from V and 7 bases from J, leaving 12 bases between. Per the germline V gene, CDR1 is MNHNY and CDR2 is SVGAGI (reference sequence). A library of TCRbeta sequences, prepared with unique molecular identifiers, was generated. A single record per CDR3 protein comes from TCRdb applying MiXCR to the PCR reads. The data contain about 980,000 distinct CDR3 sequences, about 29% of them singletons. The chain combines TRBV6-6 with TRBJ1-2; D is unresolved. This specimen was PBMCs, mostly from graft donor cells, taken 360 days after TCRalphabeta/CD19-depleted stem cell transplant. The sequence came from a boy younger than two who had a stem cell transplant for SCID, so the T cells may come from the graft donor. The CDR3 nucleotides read TGTGCCAGCAGCCCTCAATTCTCTGGCTACACCTTC. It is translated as CASSPQFSGYTF.